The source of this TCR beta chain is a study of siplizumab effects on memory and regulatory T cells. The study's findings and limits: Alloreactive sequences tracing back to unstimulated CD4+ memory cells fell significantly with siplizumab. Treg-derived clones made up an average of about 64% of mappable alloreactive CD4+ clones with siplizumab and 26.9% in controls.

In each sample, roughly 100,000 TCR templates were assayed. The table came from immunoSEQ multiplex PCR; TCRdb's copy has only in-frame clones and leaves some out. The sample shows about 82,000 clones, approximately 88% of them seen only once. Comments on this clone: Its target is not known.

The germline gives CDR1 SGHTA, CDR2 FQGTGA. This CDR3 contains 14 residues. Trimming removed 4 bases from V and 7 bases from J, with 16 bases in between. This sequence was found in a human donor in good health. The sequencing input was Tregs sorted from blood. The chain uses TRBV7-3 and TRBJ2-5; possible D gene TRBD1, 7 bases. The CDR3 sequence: CASSSQGGAATQYF. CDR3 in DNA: TGTGCCAGCAGCTCGCAGGGGGGCGCCGCGACCCAGTACTTC.